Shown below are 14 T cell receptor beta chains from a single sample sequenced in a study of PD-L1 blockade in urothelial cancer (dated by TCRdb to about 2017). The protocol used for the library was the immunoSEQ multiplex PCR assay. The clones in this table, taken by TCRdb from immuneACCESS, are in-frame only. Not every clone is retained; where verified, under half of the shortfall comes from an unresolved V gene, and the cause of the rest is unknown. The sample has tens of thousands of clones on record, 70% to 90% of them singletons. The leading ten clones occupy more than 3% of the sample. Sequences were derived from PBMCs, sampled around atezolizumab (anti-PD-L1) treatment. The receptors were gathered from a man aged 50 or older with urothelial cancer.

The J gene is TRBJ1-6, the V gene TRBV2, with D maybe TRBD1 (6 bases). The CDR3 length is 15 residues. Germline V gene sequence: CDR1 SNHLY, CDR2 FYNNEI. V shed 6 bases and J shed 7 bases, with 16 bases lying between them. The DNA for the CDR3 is TGTGCCAGCAGGGACCCGGGACACGGAAATTCACCCCTCCACTTT. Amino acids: CASRDPGHGNSPLHF. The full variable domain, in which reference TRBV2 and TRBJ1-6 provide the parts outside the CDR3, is EPEVTQTPSHQVTQMGQEVILRCVPISNHLYFYWYRQILGQKVEFLVSFYNNEISEKSEIFDDQFSVERPDGSNFTLKIRSTKLEDSAMYFCASRDPGHGNSPLHFGNGTRLTVT.

CDR3 region: CAIRGQADTGELFF. CDR3 in DNA: TGTGCCATCCGGGGACAGGCGGACACCGGGGAGCTGTTTTTT. The rearrangement joins TRBV10-3 to TRBJ2-2; TRBD1 matches 8 bases. The CDR3 length is 14 residues. Germline trimming cut 8 bases from V and 3 bases from J; bases unmatched to any gene: 5. The germline V gene has CDR1 ENHRY and CDR2 SYGVKD.

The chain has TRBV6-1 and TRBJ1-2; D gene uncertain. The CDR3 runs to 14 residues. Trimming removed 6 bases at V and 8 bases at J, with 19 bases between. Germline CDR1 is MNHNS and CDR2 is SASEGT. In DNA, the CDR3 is TGTGCCAGCAGCTCCCAGGCAGGCGTTTTAGGCTACACCTTC. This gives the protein CASSSQAGVLGYTF.

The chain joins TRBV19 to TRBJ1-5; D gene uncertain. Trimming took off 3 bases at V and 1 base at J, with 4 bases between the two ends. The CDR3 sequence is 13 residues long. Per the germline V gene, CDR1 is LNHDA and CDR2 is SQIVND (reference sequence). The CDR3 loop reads CASSMGSNQPQHF. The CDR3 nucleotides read TGTGCCAGTAGTATGGGCAGCAATCAGCCCCAGCATTTT.

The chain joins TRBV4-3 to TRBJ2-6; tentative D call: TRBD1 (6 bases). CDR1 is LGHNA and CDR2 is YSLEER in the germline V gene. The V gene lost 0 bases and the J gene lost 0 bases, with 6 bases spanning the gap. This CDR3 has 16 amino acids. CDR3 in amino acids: CASSQETGSGANVLTF. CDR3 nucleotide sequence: TGCGCCAGCAGCCAAGAGACAGGCTCTGGGGCCAACGTCCTGACTTTC.

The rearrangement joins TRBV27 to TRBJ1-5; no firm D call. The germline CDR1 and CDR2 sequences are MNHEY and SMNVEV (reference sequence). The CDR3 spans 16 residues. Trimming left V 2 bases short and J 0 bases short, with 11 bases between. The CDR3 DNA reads TGTGCCAGCAGTTTAGGGCAGCCATATAGCAATCAGCCCCAGCATTTT. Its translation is CASSLGQPYSNQPQHF.

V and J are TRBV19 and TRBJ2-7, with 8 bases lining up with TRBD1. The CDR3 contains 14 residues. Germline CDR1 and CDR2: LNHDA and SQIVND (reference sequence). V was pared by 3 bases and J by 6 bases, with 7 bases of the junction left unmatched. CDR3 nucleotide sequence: TGTGCCAGTAGTATGACAGGGGCCACTGGCGAGCAGTACTTC. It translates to CASSMTGATGEQYF.

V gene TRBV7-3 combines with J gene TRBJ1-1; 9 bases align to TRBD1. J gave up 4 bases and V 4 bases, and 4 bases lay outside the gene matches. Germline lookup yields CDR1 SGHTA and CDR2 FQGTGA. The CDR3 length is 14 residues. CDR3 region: CASSSTGGGTEAFF. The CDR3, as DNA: TGTGCCAGCAGCTCTACAGGGGGCGGCACTGAAGCTTTCTTT.

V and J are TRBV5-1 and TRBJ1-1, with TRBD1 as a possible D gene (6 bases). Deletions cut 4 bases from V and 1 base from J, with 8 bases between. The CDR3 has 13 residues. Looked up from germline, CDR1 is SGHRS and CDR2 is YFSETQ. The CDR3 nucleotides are TGCGCCAGCAGCCAGGGACAGAACACTGAAGCTTTCTTT. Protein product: CASSQGQNTEAFF.

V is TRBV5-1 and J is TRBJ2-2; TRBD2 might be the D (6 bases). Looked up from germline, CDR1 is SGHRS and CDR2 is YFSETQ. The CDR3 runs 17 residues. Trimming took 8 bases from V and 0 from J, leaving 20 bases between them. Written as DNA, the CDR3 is TGCGCCAGTACCAAGTGGCGGGGAACTCCGAACACCGGGGAGCTGTTTTTT. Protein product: CASTKWRGTPNTGELFF.

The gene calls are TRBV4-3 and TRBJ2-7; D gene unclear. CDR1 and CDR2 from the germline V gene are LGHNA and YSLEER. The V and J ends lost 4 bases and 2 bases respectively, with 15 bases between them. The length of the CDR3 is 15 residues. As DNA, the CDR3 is TGCGCCAGCAGCCCGGGTAGTGAACCAACCTACGAGCAGTACTTC. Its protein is CASSPGSEPTYEQYF.

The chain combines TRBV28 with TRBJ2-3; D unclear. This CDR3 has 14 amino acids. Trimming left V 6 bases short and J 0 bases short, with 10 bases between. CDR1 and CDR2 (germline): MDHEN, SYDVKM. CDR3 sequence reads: CASRIPSSTDTQYF. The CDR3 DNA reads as TGTGCCAGCAGAATCCCCTCGAGCACAGATACGCAGTATTTT.

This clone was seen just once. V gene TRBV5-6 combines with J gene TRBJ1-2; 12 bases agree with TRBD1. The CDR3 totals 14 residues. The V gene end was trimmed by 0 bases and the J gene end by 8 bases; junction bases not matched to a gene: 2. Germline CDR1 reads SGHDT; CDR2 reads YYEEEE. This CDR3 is CASSLGGTGGGYTF. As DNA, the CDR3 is TGTGCCAGCAGCTTGGGCGGGACAGGGGGCGGCTACACCTTC.

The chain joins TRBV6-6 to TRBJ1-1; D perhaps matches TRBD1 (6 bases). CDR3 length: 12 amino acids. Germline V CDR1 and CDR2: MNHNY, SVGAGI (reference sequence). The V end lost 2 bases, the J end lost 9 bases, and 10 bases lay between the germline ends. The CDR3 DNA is TGTGCCAGCAGTTACCGGACAGTTCAAGCTTTCTTT. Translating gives CASSYRTVQAFF.